This entry lists 24 T cell receptor beta chains sequenced from one sample in a study of T cells in Graves' hyperthyroidism and ophthalmopathy (dated by TCRdb to 2018 to 2020). Libraries came from multiplex PCR. TCRdb records Illumina HiSeq 2000 as the sequencer. TCR beta CDR3 regions were amplified from RNA transcripts. The TCR CDR3 was subjected to a first round of RT-PCR using the HTBI primer set and the Qiagen OneStep RT-PCR kit. TCRdb took the public reads, trimmed them with fastp at Q25, ran MiXCR for clone calling and kept in-frame beta chains. Merged by CDR3 protein, the rows form single entries marked with the most common genes and DNA. This sample has a few hundred thousand distinct CDR3 sequences in its table, and 13% to 15% of those were observed once. The ten largest clonotypes hold roughly 21% of the sample. Source material: blood. These receptors were obtained from a woman between 25 and 40 years old with Graves' ophthalmopathy.

This clonotype showed up many times. The chain recombines TRBV28 with TRBJ2-7, with D perhaps TRBD1 (6 bases). The CDR3 spans 14 residues. V lost 4 bases and J lost 2, with 12 bases in between. Germline CDR1 reads MDHEN; CDR2 reads SYDVKM. The CDR3 coding sequence is TGTGCCAGCAGTTCAGGACAGAACACCTACGAGCAGTACTTC. Protein product: CASSSGQNTYEQYF.

This clonotype was seen repeatedly, ten times or more. The chain links TRBV7-3 to TRBJ2-3; perhaps TRBD2 as D (6 bases). Germline V CDR1 and CDR2: SGHTA, FQGTGA. The CDR3 runs to 16 residues. Trimming stripped 4 bases from V and 2 bases from J, with 16 bases between. Written as DNA, the CDR3 is TGTGCCAGCAGCTCGGGTGTGGAGGGATCCACAGATACGCAGTATTTT. The encoded protein is CASSSGVEGSTDTQYF.

The sample holds a few counts of this clonotype. The chain couples TRBV27 to TRBJ2-4; TRBD1 might be the D (6 bases). The CDR3 length is 14 residues. CDR1 and CDR2 from the germline V gene are MNHEY and SMNVEV (reference sequence). Trimming pared 3 bases from V and 8 bases from J, leaving 14 bases between. CDR3 coding DNA: TGTGCCAGCAGTTTGGTGGCAGGGGCGGACATTCAGTACTTC. It is translated as CASSLVAGADIQYF.

This rearrangement joins TRBV6-2 or TRBV6-3 to TRBJ2-1; 8 bases fit TRBD1. V lost 2 bases and J lost 6; bases outside the gene matches: 6. CDR1 is MNHEY and CDR2 is SVGEGT in the germline V gene. The CDR3 runs to 15 residues. This CDR3 is CASSYNQGAGNEQFF. The CDR3 DNA sequence: TGTGCCAGCAGTTACAATCAGGGGGCGGGCAATGAGCAGTTCTTC.

With regard to this clonotype: A much larger clone lies one base from this, so it may be a read error. The genes are TRBV5-1 and TRBJ2-5; TRBD1 or TRBD2 may be the D gene (8 bases each). The germline V gene encodes CDR1 SGHRS and CDR2 YFSETQ. Trimming cost V 7 bases and J 14 bases, with 21 bases left between them. CDR3 length: 12 amino acids. The CDR3 DNA is TGCGCCAGCGGCGGGGGGACAGGTAGCGCCTACTTC. This encodes CASGGGTGSAYF.

This clonotype has at least ten counts. This chain joins TRBV20-1 and TRBJ2-1; 8 positions agree with TRBD2. This CDR3 contains 16 residues. Germline V lookup: CDR1 DFQATT, CDR2 SNEGSKA (reference sequence). Unmatched junction bases numbered 11, after V lost 4 bases and J lost 3 bases. CDR3 coding DNA: TGCAGTGCTACCAGAACTCATAGCGGGGTCTACAATGAGCAGTTCTTC. It codes for CSATRTHSGVYNEQFF.

This clonotype was counted a few times. The chain is built from TRBV7-8 and TRBJ1-4; D is undetermined. Germline lookup yields CDR1 SGHVS and CDR2 FQNEAQ. V lost 5 bases and J lost 0, with 4 bases in between. The CDR3 runs to 13 residues. CDR3 sequence: CASSLTTNEKLFF. The CDR3 DNA sequence: TGTGCCAGCAGCCTGACAACTAATGAAAAACTGTTTTTT.

V and J are TRBV2 and TRBJ2-3, with D possibly matching TRBD2 (6 bases). The CDR3 consists of 16 residues. Germline CDR1 is SNHLY and CDR2 is FYNNEI. Trimming took 6 bases from V and 0 from J, leaving 16 bases between them. The CDR3 nucleotides read TGTGCCAGCAGGGATCTTCTAGCGCAGAGCACAGATACGCAGTATTTT. The encoded protein is CASRDLLAQSTDTQYF. Filled out from reference TRBV2 and TRBJ2-3, the complete variable domain reads EPEVTQTPSHQVTQMGQEVILRCVPISNHLYFYWYRQILGQKVEFLVSFYNNEISEKSEIFDDQFSVERPDGSNFTLKIRSTKLEDSAMYFCASRDLLAQSTDTQYFGPGTRLTVL.

This clonotype was picked up many times. V gene TRBV2 combines with J gene TRBJ1-2; D is unclear. Trimming took 8 bases from V and 4 from J, leaving 11 bases between them. Germline values: CDR1 SNHLY, CDR2 FYNNEI. CDR3 length: 12 residues. The CDR3 coding sequence is TGTGCCAGCGCCGCGGGTTCCTATGGCTACACCTTC. The encoded protein is CASAAGSYGYTF.

With respect to this clonotype: This may be a read error, as it is one base from a much larger clone. The CDR3 end shows no conserved phenylalanine or tryptophan, and so a read error is likely. The V gene is TRBV6-5, the J gene TRBJ2-1; 9 bases map to TRBD2. The CDR3 contains 14 residues. CDR1 and CDR2 from the germline V gene are MNHEY and SVGAGI. V lost 4 bases, J lost 8 bases, and 6 bases stayed unmatched. Written as DNA, the CDR3 is TGTGCCAGCAGTTCGCGGGGGGGGACTTATGAGCAGTTCCTC. It specifies CASSSRGGTYEQFL.

The J gene is TRBJ2-5, the V gene TRBV27; 10 bases agree with TRBD2. J was trimmed by 5 bases and V by 5 bases; bases with no gene match: 5. Germline CDR1 MNHEY, CDR2 SMNVEV (reference sequence). The CDR3 is 14 amino acids. CDR3 region: CASSVLAGAETQYF. CDR3 DNA: TGTGCCAGCAGTGTTCTAGCGGGGGCTGAGACCCAGTACTTC.

This clonotype showed up many times. This chain uses TRBV28 with TRBJ1-2; D remains unclear. This CDR3 contains 12 residues. Germline assignment: CDR1 MDHEN and CDR2 SYDVKM. Trimming removed 5 bases from V and 8 bases from J, with 12 bases in between. CDR3 DNA: TGTGCCAGCAGTAGAGGACGGACGGGCTACACCTTC. It encodes CASSRGRTGYTF.

Comment on this clonotype: Since a much larger clone is just one base distant, this may be a read error. J is TRBJ2-3 and V is TRBV10-1; 10 nucleotides match TRBD2. Germline-derived CDR1 and CDR2 are WNHNN and SYGVQD (reference sequence). CDR3 length: 17 residues. J was trimmed by 3 bases and V by 0 bases; bases with no gene match: 6. This CDR3 reads CASSESSTSGKTDTQYF. The CDR3 DNA sequence: TGCGCCAGCAGTGAGTCGTCCACTAGCGGGAAAACAGATACGCAGTATTTT.

This clonotype was seen repeatedly, ten times or more. The gene calls are TRBV28 and TRBJ2-7; D is unclear. V lost 5 bases to trimming and J lost 2 bases, with 22 bases between them. This CDR3 contains 17 residues. CDR1 is MDHEN and CDR2 is SYDVKM in the germline V gene. The CDR3 DNA follows: TGTGCCAGCAGTGCTCCGGTGAGGATGACCATCCCCTACGAGCAGTACTTC. It yields the protein CASSAPVRMTIPYEQYF.

This clonotype was found many times. V is TRBV11-2 and J is TRBJ2-7; no reliable D call. Trimming removed 0 bases at V and 13 bases at J, with 13 bases between. This CDR3 has 12 amino acids. Germline values: CDR1 SGHAT, CDR2 FQNNGV. The CDR3 sequence: CASSLESESIYF. CDR3 DNA: TGTGCCAGCAGCTTAGAGTCAGAGAGCATATACTTC.

This clonotype showed up just a few times. The chain combines TRBV27 with TRBJ2-3; D is unclear. The V end lost 6 bases, the J end lost 4 bases, and 8 bases lay between the germline ends. CDR1 and CDR2 (germline): MNHEY, SMNVEV (reference sequence). This CDR3 spans 12 amino acids. The CDR3 DNA reads as TGTGCCAGCAGCCCCCGGGCAGATACGCAGTATTTT. Residues: CASSPRADTQYF.

This clonotype was recorded many times. This sequence joins TRBV7-9 and TRBJ2-5; TRBD1 is a possible D gene (6 bases). CDR3 length equals 15 residues. Per germline, CDR1 SEHNR and CDR2 FQNEAQ (reference sequence). With 4 bases removed from V and 5 bases from J, the gap between germline ends came to 17 bases. This chain's CDR3 is CASSSVFWGRETQYF. In DNA, the CDR3 is TGTGCCAGCAGCTCGGTCTTCTGGGGGCGGGAGACCCAGTACTTC.

The chain employs TRBV9 and TRBJ2-7; 10 bases are shared with TRBD2. Losses at the gene ends were 0 bases for V and 2 bases for J; bases not matched to a gene: 2. The CDR3 totals 15 residues. CDR1 SGDLS and CDR2 YYNGEE come from the germline V gene. This chain's CDR3 is CASSVGTSGAYEQYF. CDR3 DNA: TGTGCCAGCAGCGTAGGGACTAGCGGCGCCTACGAGCAGTACTTC.

This clonotype was observed many times. The chain joins TRBV30 to TRBJ2-7, with D perhaps TRBD2 (6 bases). V was clipped by 0 bases and J by 3 bases, with 15 bases between them. CDR3 size: 15 residues. Germline assignment: CDR1 GTSNPN and CDR2 SVGIG (reference sequence). The CDR3 region is CAWSVLGTPNYEQYF. The CDR3 DNA reads as TGTGCCTGGAGTGTACTGGGGACTCCCAACTACGAGCAGTACTTC.

The V and J genes are TRBV4-2 and TRBJ1-6; TRBD1 matches 8 bases. With V trimmed by 0 bases and J by 4 bases, 11 bases remained unmatched. Looked up from germline, CDR1 is LGHNA and CDR2 is YNFKEQ. The CDR3 has 19 amino acids. As DNA, the CDR3 is TGTGCCAGCAGCCAAGATGATTTAGTGAACAGGGGGTATAATTCACCCCTCCACTTT. Amino acid sequence: CASSQDDLVNRGYNSPLHF.

This clonotype came up many times. The chain has TRBV20-1 and TRBJ2-1, with a weak D call TRBD1 (6 bases). Per the germline V gene, CDR1 is DFQATT and CDR2 is SNEGSKA (reference sequence). Between the trimmed V and J ends, which lost 6 bases and 6 bases, there was a span of 15 bases. This CDR3 region has 13 residues. DNA for the CDR3: TGCAGTGCCCTCCGGGGACAAACCAATGAGCAGTTCTTC. It yields the protein CSALRGQTNEQFF.

A note on this clonotype: This may stem from a read error, because a much larger clone lies one nucleotide away. The rearrangement joins TRBV20-1 to TRBJ1-5; D possibly corresponds to TRBD1 (6 bases). V was shortened by 4 bases and J by 3 bases, with 16 bases between the two germline ends. CDR1 and CDR2 (germline): DFQATT, SNEGSKA (reference sequence). This CDR3 spans 15 amino acids. The CDR3 DNA follows: TGCAGTGCTAAAACGGGAAGGGGGATCAATCAGCCCCAGCATTTT. Translated, it gives CSAKTGRGINQPQHF.

This clonotype was recorded many times. The J gene is TRBJ1-1, the V gene TRBV3-1; D unclear. The CDR3 length is 13 residues. Germline CDR1 and CDR2: LGHDT and YNNKEL (reference sequence). V was pared by 5 bases and J by 4 bases, with 11 bases between. Here the CDR3 DNA reads TGTGCCAGCAGCGATGACCTACGCACTGAAGCTTTCTTT. This sequence encodes CASSDDLRTEAFF. Looking up the rest from reference TRBV3-1 and TRBJ1-1 gives the full variable domain: DTAVSQTPKYLVTQMGNDKSIKCEQNLGHDTMYWYKQDSKKFLKIMFSYNNKELIINETVPNRFSPKSPDKAHLNLHINSLELGDSAVYFCASSDDLRTEAFFGQGTRLTVV.

This clonotype was seen more than once but under ten times. CDR3 coding DNA: TGTGCCAGCAGTTACTCTGGGGGGGCCTCGTGGGAGACCCAGTACTTC. It specifies CASSYSGGASWETQYF. The chain links TRBV6-5 to TRBJ2-5; tentative D call: TRBD2 (7 bases). The V end was cut by 0 bases, the J end by 5 bases, with 16 bases between. The CDR3 has 16 residues. Germline lookup yields CDR1 MNHEY and CDR2 SVGAGI.